This T cell receptor (beta chain) was sequenced for a study of identical twins. General study results and limits: With abundant cord blood beta clonotypes, insertions were fewer; memory repertoires showed no such pattern.

In this sample, this clonotype turned up a few times. Its antigen is currently unknown. The CDR3 has 15 residues. V was pared by 10 bases and J by 4 bases, with 15 bases of the junction left unmatched. Germline values: CDR1 MGHDK, CDR2 SYGVNS. TCRdb recomputed calls from the 5' RACE reads with MiXCR, one row per CDR3 protein. The table shows roughly 770,000 distinct CDR3 sequences, with about 20% occurring only once. A further study also used this sample, focusing on T cells expressing NK-cell markers.

The chain couples TRBV25-1 to TRBJ2-5, with TRBD2 matching over 7 bases. The source of this sequence is a woman between 18 and 30 years old in good health. The sample was PBMCs. The CDR3 loop is CATLQPGLVSETQYF. The CDR3 DNA reads as TGTGCCACCTTACAACCAGGACTAGTCTCAGAGACCCAGTACTTC.